The rows below give T cell receptor beta chains drawn from one sample of a study of T-cell reconstitution after alpha-beta-depleted transplantation in children. TCRdb fed the PCR reads into MiXCR, producing one record per CDR3 protein. The sample has about 440,000 distinct CDR3 sequences, over 40% seen once. The input for sequencing was PBMCs, taken before TCRalphabeta/CD19-depleted stem cell transplant. These receptor sequences come from a girl between 2 and 10 years old with aplastic anemia, due to receive a stem cell transplant. CDR3s include the opening cysteine and the closing phenylalanine or tryptophan. The D gene is left open where the match is weak. The size of a clone is reported for some rows only, either as once, few or many, or as a class for expanded clones.

d_gene	abundance	v_gene	j_gene	CDR3nt	CDR3aa
-	-	TRBV30	TRBJ2-1	TGTGCCTGGAGTGTAAGGGGGGTTGGCGAGCAGTTCTTC	CAWSVRGVGEQFF
-	-	TRBV20-1	TRBJ1-3	TGCAGTGCGAGCCCAGAGCCGACCTCTGGAAACACCATATATTTT	CSASPEPTSGNTIYF
TRBD2	-	TRBV7-6	TRBJ2-1	TGTGCCAGCAGCACGAGACTAGCGGGGGGGCCGGTCAATGAGCAGTTCTTC	CASSTRLAGGPVNEQFF
TRBD1	few	TRBV20-1	TRBJ2-1	TGCAGTGCTAGGGCGACAGGGAGCTCCTACAATGAGCAGTTCTTC	CSARATGSSYNEQFF
-	-	TRBV28	TRBJ2-7	TGTGCCAGCAGTTTAGGCAGGTCTATCAGCTCCTACGAGCAGTACTTC	CASSLGRSISSYEQYF
-	few	TRBV7-6	TRBJ2-5	TGTGCCAGCAGCCCACGCGGGTGGGGAGAGACCCAGTACTTC	CASSPRGWGETQYF
TRBD1	-	TRBV20-1	TRBJ1-5	TGCAGTGCCGAGGACAGGGTAGGCGCTCAGCCCCAGCATTTT	CSAEDRVGAQPQHF
TRBD1	-	TRBV9	TRBJ1-5	TGTGCCAGCAGCGCCGGACAGGGATGGGGGGGTCAGCCCCAGCATTTT	CASSAGQGWGGQPQHF
TRBD2	many	TRBV11-3	TRBJ2-1	TGTGCCAGCAGCTTAGGGATACTAGCGGGAGGGATTTGGAATGAGCAGTTCTTC	CASSLGILAGGIWNEQFF
-	-	TRBV6-5	TRBJ2-7	TGTGCCAGCAGTTACGGCAAGAACTACGAGCAGTACTTC	CASSYGKNYEQYF
TRBD1	many	TRBV29-1	TRBJ1-1	TGCAGCGTTGACCAGGGGGCTGAAGCTTTCTTT	CSVDQGAEAFF
-	-	TRBV29-1	TRBJ1-3	TGCAGCGTTGAGGGCCAGTCCTCTGGAAACACCATATATTTT	CSVEGQSSGNTIYF
-	once	TRBV11-2	TRBJ2-5	TGTGCCAGCTCGAAGAGTTGGAAAGAAGAGACCCAGTACTTC	CASSKSWKEETQYF
-	few	TRBV4-3	TRBJ1-2	TGCGCCAGCAGCCAAGAAGAAGGGCAGAACTATGGCTACACCTTC	CASSQEEGQNYGYTF
-	few	TRBV5-5	TRBJ2-7	TGTGCCAGCAGCTCCAGGGCGGGGAGCGAGCAGTACTTC	CASSSRAGSEQYF
TRBD2	-	TRBV11-2	TRBJ2-1	TGTGCCAGCAGCTTAGTTCCCAGCGGGAGCTACAATGAGCAGTTCTTC	CASSLVPSGSYNEQFF
TRBD1	-	TRBV7-2	TRBJ2-7	TGTGCCAGCAGCCGGGCCGGGACAGCGTCCTACGAGCAGTACTTC	CASSRAGTASYEQYF
TRBD2	-	TRBV7-6	TRBJ2-1	TGTGCCAGCAGCGCGGGACTAGCACGCAATGAGCAGTTCTTC	CASSAGLARNEQFF